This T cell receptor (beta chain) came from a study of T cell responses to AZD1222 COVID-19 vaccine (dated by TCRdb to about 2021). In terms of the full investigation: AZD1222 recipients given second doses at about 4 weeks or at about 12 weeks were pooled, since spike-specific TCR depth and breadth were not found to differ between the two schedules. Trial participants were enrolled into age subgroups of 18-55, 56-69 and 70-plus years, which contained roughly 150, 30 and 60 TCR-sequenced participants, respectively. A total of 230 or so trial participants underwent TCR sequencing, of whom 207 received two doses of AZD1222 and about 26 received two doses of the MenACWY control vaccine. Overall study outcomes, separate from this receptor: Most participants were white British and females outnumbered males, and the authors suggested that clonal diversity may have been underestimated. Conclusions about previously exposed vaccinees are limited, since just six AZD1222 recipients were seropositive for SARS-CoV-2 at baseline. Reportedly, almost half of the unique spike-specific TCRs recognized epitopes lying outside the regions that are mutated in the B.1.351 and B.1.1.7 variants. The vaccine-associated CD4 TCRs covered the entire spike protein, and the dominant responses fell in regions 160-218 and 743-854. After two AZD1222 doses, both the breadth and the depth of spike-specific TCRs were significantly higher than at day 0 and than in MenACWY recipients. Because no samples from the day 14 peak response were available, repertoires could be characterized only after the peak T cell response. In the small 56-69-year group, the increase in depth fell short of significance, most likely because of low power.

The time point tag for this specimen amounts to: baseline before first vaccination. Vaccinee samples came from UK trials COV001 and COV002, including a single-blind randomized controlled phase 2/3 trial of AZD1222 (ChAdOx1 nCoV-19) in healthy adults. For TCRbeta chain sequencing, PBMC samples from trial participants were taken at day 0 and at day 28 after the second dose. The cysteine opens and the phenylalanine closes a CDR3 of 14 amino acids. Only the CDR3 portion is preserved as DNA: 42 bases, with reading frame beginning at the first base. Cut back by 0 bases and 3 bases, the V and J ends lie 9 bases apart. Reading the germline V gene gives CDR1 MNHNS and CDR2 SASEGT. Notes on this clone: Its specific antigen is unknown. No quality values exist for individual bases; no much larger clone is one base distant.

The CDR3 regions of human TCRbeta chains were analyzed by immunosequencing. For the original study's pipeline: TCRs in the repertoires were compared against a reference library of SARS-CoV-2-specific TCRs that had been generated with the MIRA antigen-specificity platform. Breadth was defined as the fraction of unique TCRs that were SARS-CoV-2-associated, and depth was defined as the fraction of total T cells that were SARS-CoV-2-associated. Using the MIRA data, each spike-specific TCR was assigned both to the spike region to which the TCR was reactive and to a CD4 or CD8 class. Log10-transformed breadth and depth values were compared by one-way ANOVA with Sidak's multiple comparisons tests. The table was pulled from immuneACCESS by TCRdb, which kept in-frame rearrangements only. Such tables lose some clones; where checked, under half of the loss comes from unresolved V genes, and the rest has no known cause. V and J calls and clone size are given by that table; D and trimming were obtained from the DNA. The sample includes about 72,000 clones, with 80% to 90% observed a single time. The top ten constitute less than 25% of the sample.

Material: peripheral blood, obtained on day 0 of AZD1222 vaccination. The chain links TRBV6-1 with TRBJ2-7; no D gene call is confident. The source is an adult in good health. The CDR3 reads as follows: CASSEAVRVYEQYF. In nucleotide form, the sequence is TGTGCCAGCAGTGAAGCAGTACGGGTCTACGAGCAGTACTTC.